Listed below are T cell receptor beta chains from one sample, sequenced in a study of blood T cell repertoires in COVID-19. The data were produced by immunoSEQ multiplex PCR, yet TCRdb's version contains in-frame clones alone and is incomplete. This sample yields around 310,000 clones, of which over 75% are seen a single time; about 7% belongs to the top ten. Sequencing used peripheral blood. These receptors were collected from a woman in her twenties or thirties with COVID-19, enrolled during active disease. Both conserved end residues are part of each CDR3.

V	J	CDR3
TRBV19	TRBJ2-3	CASSTQGAGDTQYF
TRBV18	TRBJ2-5	CASSQQGSAQETQYF
TRBV30	TRBJ1-5	CAWSVRGEQPQHF
TRBV30	TRBJ1-6	CAWSPAISPLHF
TRBV28	TRBJ1-1	CASSFQGTDTEAFF
TRBV27	TRBJ2-1	CASSYQRLAAVYNEQFF
TRBV28	TRBJ2-7	CASSSQTWTSGSSYEQYF
TRBV28	TRBJ1-5	CASSPQTGLGYSNQPQHF
TRBV29-1	TRBJ1-1	CSVPDSLWGEAFF
TRBV12-3/TRBV12-4	TRBJ2-5	CASSRRSAETQYF
TRBV2	TRBJ2-1	CASSRGLAGELEFF
TRBV6-5	TRBJ1-6	CASSYRDRVNSPLHF
TRBV6-5	TRBJ2-7	CASSPLGLGAYEQYF
TRBV6-2/TRBV6-3	TRBJ1-1	CASSPVQLLNTEAFF
TRBV28	TRBJ1-1	CASRRGAGAFF
TRBV5-4	TRBJ2-7	CASSLGGGANSYEQYF
TRBV5-5	TRBJ2-5	CASSMGTSGRAWETQYF
TRBV5-6	TRBJ1-1	CASSRPGTGNAEAFF
TRBV29-1	TRBJ2-7	CSVKETSGIRSSYEQYF
TRBV5-1	TRBJ1-1	CASRAGSMNTEAFF
TRBV7-6	TRBJ1-1	CASSLAAGGNTEAFF
TRBV6-1	TRBJ1-2	CASSEGQDYGYTF
TRBV6-1	TRBJ1-6	CASRSTGRLNSPLHF
TRBV2	TRBJ1-1	CASRAYTEAFF
TRBV5-1	TRBJ2-7	CASSLGLAGDEQYF
TRBV4-1	TRBJ1-3	CASSQPRGVGNTIYF
TRBV11-2	TRBJ2-7	CASSSTSGEYEQYF
TRBV28	TRBJ2-3	CASSWGELFGTQYF
TRBV7-3	TRBJ2-4	CASSPQGQGKNIQYF
TRBV9	TRBJ2-1	CASSVVGRPSSYNEQFF
TRBV19	TRBJ2-1	CASSRTSVGEQFF
TRBV30	TRBJ1-4	CAWSAGTVNEKLFF
TRBV5-1	TRBJ2-1	CASSVTSGSNNEQFF
TRBV6-1	TRBJ1-6	CASSASLTGRSYNSPLHF
TRBV5-6	TRBJ2-7	CASSLALSRGEQYF
TRBV2	TRBJ2-7	CASSRDTVYEQYF
TRBV5-1	TRBJ1-2	CATSRTGSTNYGYTF
TRBV18	TRBJ2-2	CASSPGLAGITGELFF
TRBV28	TRBJ1-3	CASSQGGQGAFLIYF
TRBV27	TRBJ1-1	CASSRQRRYTEAFF
TRBV4-1	TRBJ2-1	CASSQDGRGSNEQFF
TRBV5-4	TRBJ2-7	CASRAAGTASYEQYF
TRBV7-2	TRBJ1-5	CASSLDGGQPQHF
TRBV5-8	TRBJ1-5	CASSPRGGSINQPQHF
TRBV12-1	TRBJ2-7	CASSLQTRGSYEQYF
TRBV5-6	TRBJ1-1	CASSMEQLPGTEAFF
TRBV10-2	TRBJ2-1	CASMGGGGYNEQFF
TRBV30	TRBJ1-6	CAWSATGEGNSPLHF
TRBV5-1	TRBJ1-4	CASSRNRGDNEKLFF
TRBV7-9	TRBJ2-2	CASSSGQSKDTGELFF